A single sample gave rise to the 18 T cell receptor beta chains below, sequenced in a study of shared clonotypes between healthy human individuals. Data came from immunoSEQ multiplex PCR; TCRdb stores just in-frame clones and leaves some out. The sample consists of fewer than 600,000 clones, 79% of them appearing once. The sequenced sample was PBMCs. The origin of the receptors is a woman between 35 and 50 years old in good health. Some clones in this sample may be carry-over from other donors' samples.

This clone has a handful of counts. The J gene is TRBJ2-3, the V gene TRBV6-1; 7 bases map to TRBD2. Germline lookup yields CDR1 MNHNS and CDR2 SASEGT. V lost 4 bases and J lost 5; bases outside the gene matches: 6. The CDR3 contains 14 residues. The CDR3 nucleotides read TGTGCCAGCAGTGTTGCGGGAGTAAAAGATACGCAGTATTTT. Translated: CASSVAGVKDTQYF.

The chain couples TRBV9 to TRBJ2-3; D remains ambiguous. CDR3 length: 17 residues. The V end lost 3 bases, the J end lost 0 bases, and 17 bases lay between the germline ends. From germline, CDR1 is SGDLS and CDR2 YYNGEE. Here the CDR3 DNA reads TGTGCCAGCAGCGCGTCGACTGGCAGATCTAGCACAGATACGCAGTATTTT. Amino acid sequence: CASSASTGRSSTDTQYF.

This clone was seen just once. The rearrangement links TRBV28 to TRBJ2-4; D tentatively fits TRBD1 or TRBD2 (5 bases each). V lost 6 bases and J 0 bases, leaving 18 bases between the germline ends. CDR1 and CDR2 (germline): MDHEN, SYDVKM. This CDR3 is built from 17 residues. The CDR3 coding sequence is TGTGCCAGCAGCTGGGGGACGGTGTTGATAGCCAAAAACATTCAGTACTTC. It is translated as CASSWGTVLIAKNIQYF. The full variable domain, in which reference TRBV28 and TRBJ2-4 provide the parts outside the CDR3, is DVKVTQSSRYLVKRTGEKVFLECVQDMDHENMFWYRQDPGLGLRLIYFSYDVKMKEKGDIPEGYSVSREKKERFSLILESASTNQTSMYLCASSWGTVLIAKNIQYFGAGTRLSVL.

This rearrangement joins TRBV18 to TRBJ1-1; D uncertain. There are 14 residues in the CDR3. Trimming took 1 base from V and 6 from J, leaving 12 bases between them. The V gene's germline CDR1 is KGHSH and CDR2 LQKENI. The CDR3 sequence is CASSPQGLFAEAFF. The CDR3 DNA sequence: TGTGCCAGCTCACCACAAGGACTTTTCGCTGAAGCTTTCTTT. Filled out from reference TRBV18 and TRBJ1-1, the complete variable domain reads NAGVMQNPRHLVRRRGQEARLRCSPMKGHSHVYWYRQLPEEGLKFMVYLQKENIIDESGMPKERFSAEFPKEGPSILRIQQVVRGDSAAYFCASSPQGLFAEAFFGQGTRLTVV.

This clone showed up just once. This chain joins TRBV30 and TRBJ1-4; tentative D call: TRBD1 (5 bases). Trimming cost V 6 bases and J 4 bases, with 21 bases left between them. The CDR3 covers 16 residues. In germline, CDR1 is GTSNPN, CDR2 SVGIG (reference sequence). In DNA form, the CDR3 reads TGTGCCTGTACATCCAGCCCGGGACGAGTTAATGAAAAACTGTTTTTT. This encodes CACTSSPGRVNEKLFF.

This clone came up a few times. The chain uses TRBV7-9 and TRBJ2-3; no clear D gene. Germline V gives CDR1 SEHNR, CDR2 FQNEAQ (reference sequence). Trimming stripped 1 base from V and 0 bases from J, with 5 bases between. This CDR3 spans 14 amino acids. CDR3 amino acids: CASSLVASTDTQYF. The CDR3 nucleotides are TGTGCCAGCAGCTTAGTTGCTAGCACAGATACGCAGTATTTT.

V and J are TRBV19 and TRBJ2-2; D perhaps matches TRBD2 (7 bases). From germline, CDR1 is LNHDA and CDR2 SQIVND (reference sequence). Trimming pared 4 bases from V and 7 bases from J, leaving 16 bases between. The CDR3 extends over 15 amino acids. The CDR3: CASSTGAGAGGELFF. CDR3 bases: TGTGCCAGTAGTACGGGCGCGGGGGCTGGCGGGGAGCTGTTTTTT.

The chain uses TRBV27 and TRBJ2-1; D perhaps matches TRBD2 (6 bases). Trimming removed 4 bases from V and 10 bases from J, with 26 bases in between. This CDR3 spans 17 amino acids. Germline V CDR1 and CDR2: MNHEY, SMNVEV (reference sequence). The CDR3 here is CASSSSDPGLSAGEQFF. DNA for the CDR3: TGTGCCAGCAGTTCCTCCGATCCGGGACTCTCCGCGGGGGAGCAGTTCTTC.

The rearrangement uses TRBV5-8 and TRBJ2-3; D unclear. V shed 0 bases and J shed 1 base, with 21 bases lying between them. The CDR3 runs 19 residues. From germline, CDR1 is SGHTS and CDR2 YDEGEE. CDR3 amino acids: CASSLVGLIPVEGTDTQYF. CDR3 nucleotide sequence: TGTGCCAGCAGCTTGGTAGGTCTTATCCCGGTGGAAGGCACAGATACGCAGTATTTT.

V is TRBV6-1 and J is TRBJ2-3, with 7 bases that match TRBD1. CDR3 size: 14 residues. V trimming: 6 bases; J trimming: 0 bases; junction bases outside the gene matches: 3. CDR1 is MNHNS, CDR2 SASEGT, per germline. CDR3 in DNA: TGTGCCAGCAGCCGGGACAGAAGCACAGATACGCAGTATTTT. Translating gives CASSRDRSTDTQYF.

This clone has just one count. This chain connects TRBV19 to TRBJ1-2; no definite D call. Trimming stripped 3 bases from V and 3 bases from J, with 5 bases between. CDR3 length equals 12 residues. CDR1 and CDR2 from the germline V gene are LNHDA and SQIVND (reference sequence). The CDR3 nucleotides are TGTGCCAGTAGTATGGCGGACTATGGCTACACCTTC. Its translation is CASSMADYGYTF.

This clone was seen only once. The rearrangement uses TRBV6-5 and TRBJ1-2, with D possibly being TRBD1 (6 bases). The V and J ends lost 5 bases and 4 bases respectively, with 17 bases between them. Per germline, CDR1 MNHEY and CDR2 SVGAGI. The CDR3 spans 15 residues. Here the CDR3 DNA reads TGTGCCAGCAGTACCCCCGGACAGCAATTCTATGGCTACACCTTC. Translated, it gives CASSTPGQQFYGYTF.

The chain couples TRBV10-3 to TRBJ2-1; 10 nucleotides agree with TRBD2. The CDR3 sequence is 16 residues long. V trimming: 3 bases; J trimming: 8 bases; junction bases outside the gene matches: 10. Germline values: CDR1 ENHRY, CDR2 SYGVKD. Here the CDR3 reads CAISEGLAGVLDEQFF. The CDR3 bases are TGTGCCATCAGTGAAGGCCTAGCGGGAGTGTTGGATGAGCAGTTCTTC.

This chain joins TRBV29-1 and TRBJ2-3, with D possibly TRBD1 on 7 matching bases. CDR3 length: 13 residues. Trimming removed 7 bases at V and 0 bases at J, with 11 bases between. The germline CDR1 and CDR2 sequences are SQVTM and ANQGSEA. The CDR3 protein is CSGAGQSTDTQYF. The CDR3, as DNA: TGCAGCGGGGCGGGACAGAGCACAGATACGCAGTATTTT.

The rearrangement links TRBV9 to TRBJ1-6; 8 bases line up with TRBD1. From germline, CDR1 is SGDLS and CDR2 YYNGEE. This CDR3 region has 15 residues. The J segment lost 11 bases and the V segment lost 3 bases, leaving 10 bases of the junction unmatched. As DNA, the CDR3 is TGTGCCAGCAGCGCACAACAGGGGGTCCCGGCACCCCTCCACTTT. Its protein is CASSAQQGVPAPLHF.

This clone was counted only a few times. This chain links TRBV18 with TRBJ2-5; 13 bases align to TRBD2. Germline V CDR1 and CDR2: KGHSH, LQKENI. V trimming: 5 bases; J trimming: 5 bases; junction bases outside the gene matches: 8. The CDR3 covers 16 residues. The CDR3 region is CASSGTSGRAVETQYF. CDR3 in DNA: TGTGCCAGCTCAGGAACTAGCGGGAGGGCCGTGGAGACCCAGTACTTC.

V gene TRBV6-4 combines with J gene TRBJ2-7; D gene unclear. The CDR3 extends over 12 amino acids. CDR1 is MRHNA, CDR2 SNTAGT, per germline. V gave up 11 bases and J gave up 2 bases, with 13 bases separating them. DNA for the CDR3: TGTGCCCCCCCCTTAAGAGCCTACGAGCAGTACTTC. It translates to CAPPLRAYEQYF.

The chain is built from TRBV7-9 and TRBJ2-3, with no clear D. This CDR3 comprises 14 residues. The germline V gene encodes CDR1 SEHNR and CDR2 FQNEAQ (reference sequence). V was cut by 5 bases and J by 6 bases, with 15 bases left in between. The CDR3 DNA reads TGTGCCAGCAGCATCGGAGCAGCGACGGATACGCAGTATTTT. Its translation is CASSIGAATDTQYF. The variable domain in full, completed from reference TRBV7-9 and TRBJ2-3, reads DTGVSQNPRHKITKRGQNVTFRCDPISEHNRLYWYRQTLGQGPEFLTYFQNEAQLEKSRLLSDRFSAERPKGSFSTLEIQRTEQGDSAMYLCASSIGAATDTQYFGPGTRLTVL.